These 30 T cell receptor beta chains originate from one sample sequenced in a study of shared clonotypes between healthy human individuals. The data were produced by immunoSEQ multiplex PCR, yet TCRdb's version contains in-frame clones alone and is incomplete. The table lists roughly 2,500,000 clones, over 85% of them singletons. Sequenced: naive CD4+ T cells from PBMCs. The subset here: CD45RA+ positively selected. The source is a man younger than 30 in good health. Some clones in this sample may be carry-over from other donors' samples.

A note on this clone: At the DNA level, this CDR3 is encoded by other sequences in the same sample as well. V is TRBV6-1 and J is TRBJ2-7; TRBD1 matches at 7 bases. CDR3 size: 14 residues. V lost 6 bases and J lost 0; bases outside the gene matches: 5. CDR1 is MNHNS, CDR2 SASEGT, per germline. In DNA form, the CDR3 reads TGTGCCAGCAGCCTGGCAGGGGGCTCCTACGAGCAGTACTTC. Its protein product is CASSLAGGSYEQYF.

The V call is TRBV7-8, the J call TRBJ1-5, with D uncertain. The CDR3 sequence is 16 residues long. From germline, CDR1 is SGHVS and CDR2 FQNEAQ. V lost 7 bases, J lost 7 bases, and 23 bases lay in between. The CDR3 reads CASTFYSGQVGQPQHF. The DNA for the CDR3 is TGTGCCAGCACTTTCTACAGCGGGCAGGTCGGGCAGCCCCAGCATTTT.

This clone has just one count. The chain combines TRBV10-1 with TRBJ1-4, with D tentatively TRBD1 (6 bases). CDR1 and CDR2 from the germline V gene are WNHNN and SYGVQD (reference sequence). This CDR3 is built from 14 residues. With 10 bases removed from V and 8 bases from J, the gap between germline ends came to 20 bases. The CDR3 nucleotides are TGCGCCATTCCGCCGAGGGGTAGGGGGGAAAAACTGTTTTTT. This sequence encodes CAIPPRGRGEKLFF.

The rearrangement links TRBV19 to TRBJ1-1, with a tentative D call TRBD1 (6 bases). The ends were cut back, 5 bases at V and 8 bases at J, with 15 bases in the middle. Germline V gives CDR1 LNHDA, CDR2 SQIVND (reference sequence). The CDR3 runs to 13 residues. Here the CDR3 reads CASSATGQTEAFF. CDR3 nucleotides: TGTGCCAGTAGTGCGACCGGACAGACCGAAGCTTTCTTT.

V and J are TRBV4-1 and TRBJ2-5; the match to TRBD2 covers 8 bases. Losses at the gene ends were 4 bases for V and 0 bases for J; bases not matched to a gene: 7. Germline lookup yields CDR1 MGHRA and CDR2 YSYEKL. The CDR3 totals 16 residues. The CDR3 coding sequence is TGCGCCAGCAGCCGGACCGTACTAGCGGACCAAGAGACCCAGTACTTC. Amino acid sequence: CASSRTVLADQETQYF.

The rearrangement links TRBV30 to TRBJ2-7; TRBD2 might be the D (6 bases). The CDR3 is made up of 13 amino acids. V dropped 2 bases and J dropped 3 bases, with 11 bases sitting between them. The germline CDR1 and CDR2 sequences are GTSNPN and SVGIG (reference sequence). The chain's CDR3 is CAWSTREVYEQYF. CDR3 nucleotide sequence: TGTGCCTGGAGTACTAGGGAGGTCTACGAGCAGTACTTC.

This clone was seen more than once but under ten times. The gene calls are TRBV7-8 and TRBJ1-5; a possible D gene is TRBD1 (5 bases). Deletions cut 3 bases from V and 6 bases from J, with 9 bases between. Germline loops: CDR1 SGHVS, CDR2 FQNEAQ. The CDR3 spans 13 residues. CDR3 residues: CASSLRGPQPQHF. In DNA form, the CDR3 reads TGTGCCAGCAGCTTGAGGGGTCCTCAGCCCCAGCATTTT.

The rearrangement links TRBV7-2 to TRBJ2-7; D gene ambiguous. The CDR3 runs to 12 residues. Germline lookup yields CDR1 SGHTA and CDR2 FQGNSA. Trimming left V 5 bases short and J 0 bases short, with 5 bases between. CDR3 bases: TGTGCCAGCAGCCAGAGCTCCTACGAGCAGTACTTC. Translated, it gives CASSQSSYEQYF.

V usage is TRBV7-2 and J usage is TRBJ2-3; no definite D call. The CDR3 is 13 amino acids. CDR1 is SGHTA, CDR2 FQGNSA, per germline. With 1 base removed from V and 3 bases from J, the gap between germline ends came to 5 bases. The CDR3 DNA is TGTGCCAGCAGCTTAGGGCTAACAGATACGCAGTATTTT. Translation gives CASSLGLTDTQYF.

The rearrangement uses TRBV27 and TRBJ1-5; tentatively, D is TRBD1 (5 bases). This CDR3 region has 15 residues. Germline values: CDR1 MNHEY, CDR2 SMNVEV (reference sequence). The V end was cut by 0 bases, the J end by 2 bases, with 8 bases between. CDR3 in amino acids: CASSLSGVGNQPQHF. The CDR3, as DNA: TGTGCCAGCAGTTTATCAGGGGTTGGCAATCAGCCCCAGCATTTT.

The V gene is TRBV19, the J gene TRBJ2-7; 7 positions agree with TRBD2. The CDR3 length is 14 residues. After removal of 1 base from V and 5 bases from J, the junction contained 5 bases not matched to a gene. Germline V gene data show CDR1 as LNHDA and CDR2 as SQIVND (reference sequence). The CDR3 DNA reads TGTGCCAGTAGTATAGGGGGCGGGAGTCACGAGCAGTACTTC. It specifies CASSIGGGSHEQYF.

This clone has only a few counts. This chain uses TRBV29-1 with TRBJ1-1, with D maybe TRBD1 (6 bases). The CDR3 covers 12 residues. V was clipped by 6 bases and J by 5 bases, with 13 bases between them. Germline assignment: CDR1 SQVTM and CDR2 ANQGSEA. CDR3 region: CSVAQGRTEAFF. CDR3 bases: TGCAGCGTCGCACAGGGCAGGACTGAAGCTTTCTTT.

The rearrangement uses TRBV25-1 and TRBJ2-5; the match to TRBD1 covers 10 bases. The V gene end was trimmed by 5 bases and the J gene end by 6 bases; junction bases not matched to a gene: 6. The CDR3 extends over 14 amino acids. Germline-derived CDR1 and CDR2 are MGHDK and SYGVNS. CDR3 sequence (DNA): TGTGCCAGCAGTCTGACAGGGGGCGGGAAGACCCAGTACTTC. Protein sequence: CASSLTGGGKTQYF.

The gene calls are TRBV5-1 and TRBJ1-2; D not certain. Germline V gives CDR1 SGHRS, CDR2 YFSETQ. This CDR3 is 14 amino acids long. Deletions cut 0 bases from V and 8 bases from J, with 14 bases between. The CDR3 sequence is CASSLVVYQRGYTF. CDR3 sequence (DNA): TGCGCCAGCAGCTTGGTGGTTTACCAAAGGGGCTACACCTTC.

The chain recombines TRBV10-3 with TRBJ2-2; 9 bases align to TRBD2. The CDR3 consists of 17 residues. CDR1 and CDR2 from the germline V gene are ENHRY and SYGVKD. Losses at the gene ends were 6 bases for V and 0 bases for J; bases not matched to a gene: 8. The CDR3 DNA is TGTGCCATCAGGACTAGCGGTCCTACCTCGAACACCGGGGAGCTGTTTTTT. Its translation is CAIRTSGPTSNTGELFF.

The V and J genes are TRBV5-4 and TRBJ2-1, with a weak D call TRBD2 (5 bases). The germline CDR1 and CDR2 sequences are SGHNT and YYREEE (reference sequence). V lost 3 bases and J 8 bases, leaving 9 bases between the germline ends. The CDR3 sequence is 12 residues long. CDR3 sequence: CASSSDSDEQFF. In DNA form, the CDR3 reads TGTGCCAGCAGCTCGGACTCGGATGAGCAGTTCTTC.

This clone was picked up a small number of times. J is TRBJ1-4 and V is TRBV30; 10 bases map to TRBD1. The CDR3 is 13 residues long. V dropped 3 bases and J dropped 10; count of bases not matched to a gene: 5. Germline lookup yields CDR1 GTSNPN and CDR2 SVGIG (reference sequence). The CDR3 is CAWRGTGEGKLFF. Here the CDR3 DNA reads TGTGCCTGGAGGGGGACAGGGGAGGGAAAACTGTTTTTT.

This chain uses TRBV28 with TRBJ1-5, with 8 bases that match TRBD1. Germline V gene data show CDR1 as MDHEN and CDR2 as SYDVKM. With 6 bases clipped from V and 1 base from J, the junction kept 5 bases outside the gene matches. The CDR3 extends over 15 amino acids. CDR3 in amino acids: CASRIRQGSNQPQHF. DNA for the CDR3: TGTGCCAGCAGGATACGACAGGGGAGCAATCAGCCCCAGCATTTT.

The chain couples TRBV5-1 to TRBJ2-3, with D possibly TRBD1 on 6 matching bases. CDR1 SGHRS and CDR2 YFSETQ come from the germline V gene. The CDR3 is made up of 16 amino acids. Trimming cost V 0 bases and J 5 bases, with 16 bases left between them. CDR3 DNA: TGCGCCAGCAGCTTGGCCGTCGGACAGACACAAGATACGCAGTATTTT. Encoded protein: CASSLAVGQTQDTQYF.

V is TRBV11-2 and J is TRBJ2-7; weak D call: TRBD1 (5 bases). V lost 1 base and J 0 bases, leaving 10 bases between the germline ends. There are 15 residues in the CDR3. Germline V gene data show CDR1 as SGHAT and CDR2 as FQNNGV. The CDR3 DNA follows: TGTGCCAGCAGCTTAGGGACAACAAGCTCCTACGAGCAGTACTTC. Its translation is CASSLGTTSSYEQYF.

V gene TRBV4-2 combines with J gene TRBJ1-2; D is undetermined. This CDR3 is 14 amino acids long. Germline lookup yields CDR1 LGHNA and CDR2 YNFKEQ. The V gene lost 0 bases and the J gene lost 10 bases, with 15 bases spanning the gap. The chain's CDR3 is CASSQDLRGSNYTF. CDR3 sequence (DNA): TGTGCCAGCAGCCAAGATCTTAGAGGATCCAACTACACCTTC.

The chain links TRBV30 to TRBJ2-7; weak D call: TRBD1 (6 bases). This CDR3 contains 15 residues. The germline gives CDR1 GTSNPN, CDR2 SVGIG (reference sequence). V lost 0 bases, J lost 1 base, and 13 bases lay in between. The CDR3 here is CAWSVAGTLSYEQYF. The CDR3 DNA follows: TGTGCCTGGAGTGTGGCTGGGACACTTTCCTACGAGCAGTACTTC. Supplemented by reference TRBV30 and TRBJ2-7, the full variable domain reads SQTIHQWPATLVQPVGSPLSLECTVEGTSNPNLYWYRQAAGRGLQLLFYSVGIGQISSEVPQNLSASRPQDRQFILSSKKLLLSDSGFYLCAWSVAGTLSYEQYFGPGTRLTVT.

V gene TRBV7-2 combines with J gene TRBJ2-3, with D uncertain. CDR1 is SGHTA and CDR2 is FQGNSA in the germline V gene. Trimming removed 5 bases at V and 7 bases at J, with 10 bases between. The CDR3 extends over 12 amino acids. CDR3 sequence (DNA): TGTGCCAGCAGCCCGGAAGGTTATACGCAGTATTTT. Residues: CASSPEGYTQYF.

This chain uses TRBV30 with TRBJ1-1; D possibly corresponds to TRBD1 (6 bases). The CDR3 length is 10 residues. The germline V gene has CDR1 GTSNPN and CDR2 SVGIG (reference sequence). V lost 2 bases, J lost 10 bases, and 8 bases lay in between. CDR3 bases: TGTGCCTGGAGTAGACAGGTAGCTTTCTTT. This translates into CAWSRQVAFF.

DNA of the CDR3: TGTGCCAGCAGTGCGATGGACACCTCCGAGCAGTACTTC. Amino acids: CASSAMDTSEQYF. The chain uses TRBV28 and TRBJ2-7, with D perhaps matching TRBD1 (5 bases). CDR3 length: 13 amino acids. Trimming cost V 5 bases and J 6 bases, with 14 bases left between them. Per the germline V gene, CDR1 is MDHEN and CDR2 is SYDVKM.

J is TRBJ1-5 and V is TRBV5-1; D is unresolved. The CDR3 covers 15 residues. Germline CDR1 SGHRS, CDR2 YFSETQ. V gave up 2 bases and J gave up 2 bases, with 11 bases separating them. The CDR3 reads CASSLWGSGNQPQHF. CDR3 bases: TGCGCCAGCAGCTTATGGGGAAGTGGCAATCAGCCCCAGCATTTT.

This chain links TRBV5-1 with TRBJ2-7; D call uncertain. This CDR3 comprises 14 residues. Trimming removed 4 bases at V and 0 bases at J, with 11 bases between. Germline CDR1 SGHRS, CDR2 YFSETQ. CDR3 region: CASSHGVYSYEQYF. CDR3 bases: TGCGCCAGCAGCCATGGAGTGTACTCCTACGAGCAGTACTTC. Variable domain in full (rest from reference TRBV5-1 and TRBJ2-7): KAGVTQTPRYLIKTRGQQVTLSCSPISGHRSVSWYQQTPGQGLQFLFEYFSETQRNKGNFPGRFSGRQFSNSRSEMNVSTLELGDSALYLCASSHGVYSYEQYFGPGTRLTVT.

J is TRBJ1-5 and V is TRBV5-6; 7 bases agree with TRBD1. The CDR3 contains 15 residues. Germline V gives CDR1 SGHDT, CDR2 YYEEEE. Trimming cost V 2 bases and J 0 bases; bases outside gene matches: 2. Here the CDR3 DNA reads TGTGCCAGCAGCTTTAACAGGGGTAGCAATCAGCCCCAGCATTTT. This translates into CASSFNRGSNQPQHF.

This chain joins TRBV28 and TRBJ2-7; no reliable D call. V was shortened by 4 bases and J by 0 bases, with 13 bases between the two germline ends. Germline CDR1 MDHEN, CDR2 SYDVKM. The CDR3 is made up of 15 amino acids. Here the CDR3 reads CASSSPSTPSYEQYF. The CDR3 nucleotides are TGTGCCAGCAGTTCCCCCTCGACTCCCTCCTACGAGCAGTACTTC.

V and J are TRBV25-1 and TRBJ1-6, with no clear D. The CDR3 totals 13 residues. V was pared by 4 bases and J by 7 bases, with 8 bases between. Germline V gives CDR1 MGHDK, CDR2 SYGVNS. The CDR3 DNA is TGTGCCAGCAGTGGGACCAACAATTCACCCCTCCACTTT. Protein sequence: CASSGTNNSPLHF. The full variable domain, completed using reference TRBV25-1 and TRBJ1-6, is EADIYQTPRYLVIGTGKKITLECSQTMGHDKMYWYQQDPGMELHLIHYSYGVNSTEKGDLSSESTVSRIRTEHFPLTLESARPSHTSQYLCASSGTNNSPLHFGNGTRLTVT.